These T cell receptor beta chains were read from a single sample in a study of blood T cells in healthy people across ages. From the 5' RACE reads, TCRdb called clonotypes with MiXCR, one entry per CDR3 protein. The profile shows 800,000 to 1,000,000 distinct CDR3 sequences, about 48% of them singletons. The sequencing input was blood. These receptor sequences come from a man aged 25 to 45 in good health. The CDR3 runs from the conserved cysteine through the conserved F or W. Each record gives: V gene, clone size, D gene, J gene, CDR3 DNA, CDR3 protein. D genes are given only for firm matches. Some rows have no size entry. The others give once, few or many, or a class for an expanded clone.

TRBV29-1	NA	NA	TRBJ1-2	TGCAGCGTTGGTGGGAGGGGGTATGGCTACACCTTC	CSVGGRGYGYTF
TRBV6-5	NA	NA	TRBJ2-3	TGTGCCAGCAGTTACTCGACTAGGACTGGGGATACGCAGTATTTT	CASSYSTRTGDTQYF
TRBV6-4	NA	NA	TRBJ2-2	TGTGCCAGCAGACAGCTACTGAACACCGGGGAGCTGTTTTTT	CASRQLLNTGELFF
TRBV7-9	few	TRBD1	TRBJ2-5	TGTGCCAGCAGTCCCACAGGGGGTAGTGAGCAGTACTTC	CASSPTGGSEQYF
TRBV20-1	few	NA	TRBJ2-7	TGCAGTGCTAGAGATCAGGAGACATTCTCCTACGAGCAGTACTTC	CSARDQETFSYEQYF
TRBV6-2/TRBV6-3	NA	TRBD2	TRBJ2-1	TGTGCCATCCAACCCGAATTAGCGGGGGGAGCAACTGAGCAGTTCTTC	CAIQPELAGGATEQFF
TRBV12-3/TRBV12-4	many	NA	TRBJ2-7	TGTGCCAGCGGTGAGGGCTACGAGCAGTACTTC	CASGEGYEQYF
TRBV10-2	NA	TRBD1	TRBJ2-1	TGCGCCAGCAGTGACCTACAGGGGCGGTACAATGAGCAGTTCTTC	CASSDLQGRYNEQFF
TRBV2	NA	NA	TRBJ2-7	TGTGCCAGCAGGTCTTCCCACGAGCAGTACTTC	CASRSSHEQYF
TRBV6-5	NA	TRBD1	TRBJ1-2	TGTGCCAGCAACCCCAACGACAGGGGGAATGGCTACACCTTC	CASNPNDRGNGYTF
TRBV5-1	NA	NA	TRBJ1-5	TGCGCCAGCAGCGGGGGTGAGAGCAATCAGCCCCAGCATTTT	CASSGGESNQPQHF
TRBV25-1	few	NA	TRBJ2-1	TGTGCCAGCAGCCCACTGGGGGTCTATGAGCAGTTCTTC	CASSPLGVYEQFF
TRBV28	few	TRBD1	TRBJ1-2	TGTGCCAGCAATCGAGGGGGACAGGGTTATAACACCTTC	CASNRGGQGYNTF
TRBV12-3/TRBV12-4	once	TRBD1	TRBJ2-3	TGTGCCAGCAGTTTAGCCGACACAGGAGCAGGGGGCGCGCAGTATTTT	CASSLADTGAGGAQYF
TRBV6-1	many	TRBD2	TRBJ2-3	TGTGCCAGCACCATTGTTAGCGGGGATAGCACAGATACGCAGTATTTT	CASTIVSGDSTDTQYF
TRBV7-9	NA	NA	TRBJ1-6	TGTGCCAGCAGCCTAGACGGACGAAATTCACCCCTCCACTTT	CASSLDGRNSPLHF
TRBV7-2	NA	NA	TRBJ2-5	TGTGCCAGCAGCTTGATAGGCCCCCGAGAGACCCAGTACTTC	CASSLIGPRETQYF
TRBV4-1	NA	TRBD2	TRBJ2-7	TGCGCCAGCAGCTACACGACTAGCGGGGGGCCCCACTCCTACGAGCAGTACTTC	CASSYTTSGGPHSYEQYF
TRBV9	few	NA	TRBJ2-5	TGTGCCAGCAGCGTCGACCCCGGGACCACCAGGGAGACCCAGTACTTC	CASSVDPGTTRETQYF
TRBV29-1	few	NA	TRBJ2-1	TGCAGCGTTGCAGTCGGGGGTGAGCAGTTCTTC	CSVAVGGEQFF
TRBV28	once	NA	TRBJ2-7	TGTGCCAGCAGTTACCCCGGGACTTTGTACGAGCAGTACTTC	CASSYPGTLYEQYF
TRBV5-1	NA	NA	TRBJ1-1	TGCGCCAGCAGCTTGGGCCGGGAGGCAGAAGCTTTCTTT	CASSLGREAEAFF
TRBV7-2	NA	TRBD1	TRBJ2-1	TGTGCCAGCAGCTTAGGGGACAGGGACATTAATGAGCAGTTCTTC	CASSLGDRDINEQFF
TRBV6-5	few	TRBD1	TRBJ2-3	TGTGCCAGCTCCAGAGACAGGGGGTTTACAGATACGCAGTATTTT	CASSRDRGFTDTQYF
TRBV5-1	few	TRBD1	TRBJ1-6	TGCGCCAGCAGCTTGGTCCCCCAGGGGGTGAAATATAATTCACCCCTCCACTTT	CASSLVPQGVKYNSPLHF
TRBV3-1	few	TRBD2	TRBJ2-5	TGTGCCAGCAGTCTGACGAGCGGGGAGCGGACCCAGTACTTC	CASSLTSGERTQYF
TRBV5-1	few	NA	TRBJ2-1	TGCGCCAGCAGCTTGTGGGGGGAACGCGACAATGAGCAGTTCTTC	CASSLWGERDNEQFF
TRBV4-3	NA	TRBD2	TRBJ2-5	TGCGCCAGCAGCCCTGGACTAGCGGGGGGGATACAAGAGACCCAGTACTTC	CASSPGLAGGIQETQYF
TRBV7-9	NA	NA	TRBJ2-1	TGTGCCAGCAGGTCTCGGTTTCGAGCGGAAGAATACAATGAGCAGTTCTTC	CASRSRFRAEEYNEQFF
TRBV7-9	NA	TRBD1	TRBJ1-1	TGTGCCAGCAGCTCCACAGGGGGCCTAAACACTGAAGCTTTCTTT	CASSSTGGLNTEAFF
TRBV5-1	NA	NA	TRBJ2-3	TGCGCCAGCAGCTTCAGTGGGGCGGCTACGCAGTATTTT	CASSFSGAATQYF
TRBV12-3/TRBV12-4	many	TRBD1	TRBJ2-5	TGTGCCAGCAGTCGGGACAGGGGACAGAAAGAGACCCAGTACTTC	CASSRDRGQKETQYF
TRBV2	once	TRBD1	TRBJ1-5	TGTGCCAGCAGTGTGGGACAGGGGATAAGTCAGCCCCAGCATTTT	CASSVGQGISQPQHF
TRBV11-2	NA	TRBD1	TRBJ2-2	TGTGCCAGCAGCTCCACGGGACAGGGTAACACCGGGGAGCTGTTTTTT	CASSSTGQGNTGELFF
TRBV10-3	NA	NA	TRBJ2-2	TGTGCCATCAGCGGCGGGATCGGGGAGCTGTTTTTT	CAISGGIGELFF
TRBV4-1	NA	TRBD2	TRBJ2-3	TGCGCCAGCAGCGATTTTAGCGGGGACGTTAATACGCAGTATTTT	CASSDFSGDVNTQYF
TRBV7-2	few	TRBD2	TRBJ2-3	TGTGCCAGCAGCCTCATAGCGGGGGGGTCAGATACGCAGTATTTT	CASSLIAGGSDTQYF
TRBV11-1	few	TRBD1	TRBJ1-2	TGTGCCAGCAGCGGAAGGACAGGGGACAACTATGGCTACACCTTC	CASSGRTGDNYGYTF
TRBV6-2/TRBV6-3	NA	TRBD2	TRBJ2-5	TGTGCCAGCAGTATATTACCGGGACTACCTGAAGAGACCCAGTACTTC	CASSILPGLPEETQYF
TRBV12-3/TRBV12-4	NA	TRBD1	TRBJ2-3	TGTGCCAGCAGTCCGGGACAGGGGGCCTTATTTAGCACAGATACGCAGTATTTT	CASSPGQGALFSTDTQYF
TRBV10-3	NA	TRBD1	TRBJ2-7	TGTGCCATCAGTCGACAGGGAGACGAGCAGTACTTC	CAISRQGDEQYF
TRBV6-5	few	NA	TRBJ2-3	TGTGCCAGCAGCTCAGGGAGGGGGGGCGAGGTTACGCAGTATTTT	CASSSGRGGEVTQYF